This is a list of T cell receptor beta chains from one sample in a study of metastatic and nonmetastatic thyroid tumors. TCRdb reassembled clones from the PCR reads with MiXCR. The data hold some 14,000 clones, with about a quarter observed a single time. Material for sequencing was blood. The receptor set was obtained from a female donor with papillary thyroid cancer or a benign thyroid nodule (not recorded which). Some clones in this sample may be carry-over from other donors' samples. The CDR3 runs from the conserved cysteine through the conserved F or W. D genes are given only for firm matches. The size entry is marked missing in some rows and otherwise reads once, few, many or a size class.

V gene	D gene	clone size	J gene	CDR3 DNA	CDR3 protein
TRBV6-1	-	-	TRBJ2-1	TGTGCCAGCAGCCGGCGGGAACGCTACAATGAGCAGTTCTTC	CASSRRERYNEQFF
TRBV6-1	-	-	TRBJ2-6	TGTGCCAGCAGTGAACTCTCTGGGGCCAACGTCCTGACTTTC	CASSELSGANVLTF
TRBV7-9	TRBD2	-	TRBJ2-7	TGTGCCAGCAGCTTAGGGACTAGCGCCTACGAGCAGTACTTC	CASSLGTSAYEQYF
TRBV20-1	-	many	TRBJ1-2	TGCAGTGCTAGTTATAGGGGCGGCTACACCTTC	CSASYRGGYTF
TRBV20-1	TRBD1	medium-sized	TRBJ1-2	TGCAGTGCTAGAGAGGACAGGGGTTCGTTGCGGGGCTACACCTTC	CSAREDRGSLRGYTF
TRBV18	TRBD2	many	TRBJ2-1	TGTGCCAGCTCACCAAGGGGACTAGCGGGGACCGGGGAGCAGTTCTTC	CASSPRGLAGTGEQFF
TRBV5-1	-	-	TRBJ1-2	TGCGCCAGCAGCTTGGCGGGGGACTATGGCTACACCTTC	CASSLAGDYGYTF
TRBV9	-	-	TRBJ2-3	TGTGCCAGCTCCCATCACGGGGGTAATGGAGATACGCAGTATTTT	CASSHHGGNGDTQYF
TRBV28	-	few	TRBJ1-3	TGTGCCAGCATTTTCCCTGACGGGAGCTCTGGAAACACCATATATTTT	CASIFPDGSSGNTIYF
TRBV6-1	-	large	TRBJ2-7	TGTGCCAGCAACCGTCGGGGAGAAGAGCAGTACTTC	CASNRRGEEQYF
TRBV4-2	-	-	TRBJ1-1	TGTGCCAGCAGCCAAGATCGGAGGTTCACTGAAGCTTTCTTT	CASSQDRRFTEAFF
TRBV6-1	TRBD2	medium-sized	TRBJ2-1	TGTGCCAGCAGGGTAGCGGGAGGGTCCTACAATGAGCAGTTCTTC	CASRVAGGSYNEQFF
TRBV27	TRBD1	medium-sized	TRBJ1-1	TGTGCCAGCAGTCACCTGACAGGGACTCTCACTGAAGCTTTCTTT	CASSHLTGTLTEAFF
TRBV6-1	-	medium-sized	TRBJ1-1	TGTGCCAGCAGTGCGGGGATGAACACTGAAGCTTTCTTT	CASSAGMNTEAFF
TRBV19	-	medium-sized	TRBJ1-3	TGTGCCAGTAGCGGGAGGATCTCTGGAAACACCATATATTTT	CASSGRISGNTIYF
TRBV20-1	TRBD1	-	TRBJ1-4	TGCAGTGTTAGCCCTCGCGGGACAGGGAGCGAAAAACTGTTTTTT	CSVSPRGTGSEKLFF
TRBV6-1	-	few	TRBJ2-7	TGTGCCAGCACCCGGGTTCTCTACGAGCAGTACTTC	CASTRVLYEQYF
TRBV20-1	-	-	TRBJ1-1	TGCAGTGCTAGTGCCAGGGACCGAGCTTTCTTT	CSASARDRAFF
TRBV30	-	-	TRBJ2-1	TGTGCCTGGGGGTGTAGGGGGGGCTACAATGAGCAGTTCTTC	CAWGCRGGYNEQFF
TRBV28	-	few	TRBJ1-1	TGTGCCAGCAGTGGGGGAGGGGGGCGTGCGAACACTGAAGCTTTCTTT	CASSGGGGRANTEAFF
TRBV10-3	-	many	TRBJ1-1	TGTGCCATCAGTGAGAGCCCAGACACTGAAGCTTTCTTT	CAISESPDTEAFF
TRBV20-1	TRBD1	many	TRBJ2-5	TGCAGTGCTAGAGAAGGGACAGGTGGGAAGACCCAGTACTTC	CSAREGTGGKTQYF
TRBV5-1	-	many	TRBJ2-1	TGCGCCAGCGGGGTTGCCAACTACAATGAGCAGTTCTTC	CASGVANYNEQFF
TRBV4-1	-	many	TRBJ1-6	TGCGCCAGCAGCCAATGGGAGCTTAATTCACCCCTCCACTTT	CASSQWELNSPLHF
TRBV5-1	-	once	TRBJ1-2	TGCGCCAGCAGCGGAGGGACGGCTAACTATGGCTACACCTTC	CASSGGTANYGYTF
TRBV4-3	-	many	TRBJ1-1	TGCGCCAGCAGCCAACAAATCACGACCGATCCTTTCTTT	CASSQQITTDPFF